Each of the 12 T cell receptor beta chains below was sequenced from the same sample in a study of glioma-infiltrating T cells after dendritic cell vaccination. Sequencing was performed with immunoSEQ multiplex PCR; in TCRdb, only in-frame clones are kept and a portion is missing. This sample has tens of thousands of clones, with roughly 84% found just once. Described time point: after dendritic cell vaccination, including at tumor progression/relapse. This sample comprised blood, obtained after dendritic cell vaccination. The receptors here all came from a human donor with glioblastoma.

The rearrangement joins TRBV7-2 to TRBJ1-1; D is unresolved. CDR1 and CDR2 from the germline V gene are SGHTA and FQGNSA. V dropped 10 bases and J dropped 1 base, with 13 bases sitting between them. This CDR3 has 13 amino acids. CDR3 bases: TGTGCCACCCGGGGTGGGCCGAACACTGAAGCTTTCTTT. This gives the protein CATRGGPNTEAFF.

CDR3 sequence (DNA): TGTGCCAGCAGTTTGACTAGCGGCAACCCCTACGAGCAGTACTTC. Its translation: CASSLTSGNPYEQYF. The chain employs TRBV27 and TRBJ2-7; 9 bases map to TRBD2. The V and J ends lost 3 bases and 2 bases, in that order; junction bases with no gene match: 5. This CDR3 is 15 amino acids long. Germline values: CDR1 MNHEY, CDR2 SMNVEV (reference sequence).

This clone is a singleton in its sample. The chain links TRBV5-1 to TRBJ1-1, with TRBD1 matching over 7 bases. This CDR3 comprises 14 residues. Germline CDR1 is SGHRS and CDR2 is YFSETQ. J was trimmed by 0 bases and V by 4 bases; bases with no gene match: 3. In DNA form, the CDR3 reads TGCGCCAGCAGCCAAGGGACAGTGAACACTGAAGCTTTCTTT. Protein: CASSQGTVNTEAFF.

This rearrangement joins TRBV7-8 to TRBJ2-7; 13 positions match TRBD2. This CDR3 is built from 14 residues. V trimming: 2 bases; J trimming: 6 bases; junction bases outside the gene matches: 1. Per germline, CDR1 SGHVS and CDR2 FQNEAQ. CDR3 DNA: TGTGCCAGCAGCTTAACTAGCGGGAGGGGCGAGCAGTACTTC. Translating gives CASSLTSGRGEQYF.

This chain joins TRBV5-1 and TRBJ2-1; 11 bases fit TRBD2. Germline-derived CDR1 and CDR2 are SGHRS and YFSETQ. Trimming at V came to 0 bases and at J to 7 bases, leaving 6 bases not matched to a gene. The CDR3 consists of 16 residues. The CDR3 is CASSLVSGRALNEQFF. CDR3 bases: TGCGCCAGCAGCTTGGTTAGCGGGAGGGCCCTGAATGAGCAGTTCTTC.

This chain joins TRBV10-3 and TRBJ1-5, with unresolved D. The CDR3 sequence is 12 residues long. Germline CDR1 is ENHRY and CDR2 is SYGVKD. With 10 bases removed from V and 2 bases from J, the gap between germline ends came to 9 bases. For the CDR3, the DNA is TGTGCCACCGACGAGGGCAATCAGCCCCAGCATTTT. It is translated as CATDEGNQPQHF.

This chain links TRBV7-9 with TRBJ1-3, with D possibly matching TRBD1 (6 bases). Trimming pared 3 bases from V and 4 bases from J, leaving 16 bases between. Germline V gives CDR1 SEHNR, CDR2 FQNEAQ (reference sequence). The CDR3 sequence is 16 residues long. Here the CDR3 DNA reads TGTGCCAGCAGCTTTCCGACAGGTAGCGTGGGAAACACCATATATTTT. Amino acids: CASSFPTGSVGNTIYF.

This clone was observed once. The chain links TRBV19 to TRBJ2-7; 7 bases fit TRBD1. V trimming: 6 bases; J trimming: 1 base; junction bases outside the gene matches: 6. The CDR3 length is 14 residues. Germline V gene lookup returns CDR1 LNHDA and CDR2 SQIVND (reference sequence). The CDR3, as DNA: TGTGCCAGTAGCAAGCAGGGGGTATCCTACGAGCAGTACTTC. Its translation is CASSKQGVSYEQYF.

J is TRBJ1-5 and V is TRBV27; no firm D call. This CDR3 comprises 14 residues. V lost 2 bases, J lost 3 bases, and 8 bases lay in between. Germline CDR1 MNHEY, CDR2 SMNVEV (reference sequence). The CDR3, as DNA: TGTGCCAGCAGTTTAGTGGGCCACAATCAGCCCCAGCATTTT. Protein: CASSLVGHNQPQHF.

V and J are TRBV6-5 and TRBJ1-3; 10 positions match TRBD1. V was clipped by 2 bases and J by 7 bases; unmatched bases: 2. Germline CDR1 is MNHEY and CDR2 is SVGAGI. The CDR3 totals 14 residues. CDR3: CASSYQDRGNTIYF. CDR3 nucleotides: TGTGCCAGCAGTTACCAGGACAGGGGGAACACCATATATTTT.

The rearrangement uses TRBV10-3 and TRBJ2-3, with TRBD1 matching over 8 bases. In germline, CDR1 is ENHRY, CDR2 SYGVKD. Losses at the gene ends were 6 bases for V and 3 bases for J; bases not matched to a gene: 2. This CDR3 is 13 amino acids long. In DNA form, the CDR3 reads TGTGCCATCAGGGACAGGGAAACAGATACGCAGTATTTT. Protein: CAIRDRETDTQYF.

V is TRBV4-1 and J is TRBJ2-1; 12 positions match TRBD2. V lost 4 bases, J lost 8 bases, and 12 bases stayed unmatched. CDR3 size: 17 residues. The germline V gene has CDR1 MGHRA and CDR2 YSYEKL. In nucleotides, the CDR3 is TGCGCCAGCAGCCCCGCTAGCGGGGGGGCCGAATTCTATGAGCAGTTCTTC. Translating gives CASSPASGGAEFYEQFF.